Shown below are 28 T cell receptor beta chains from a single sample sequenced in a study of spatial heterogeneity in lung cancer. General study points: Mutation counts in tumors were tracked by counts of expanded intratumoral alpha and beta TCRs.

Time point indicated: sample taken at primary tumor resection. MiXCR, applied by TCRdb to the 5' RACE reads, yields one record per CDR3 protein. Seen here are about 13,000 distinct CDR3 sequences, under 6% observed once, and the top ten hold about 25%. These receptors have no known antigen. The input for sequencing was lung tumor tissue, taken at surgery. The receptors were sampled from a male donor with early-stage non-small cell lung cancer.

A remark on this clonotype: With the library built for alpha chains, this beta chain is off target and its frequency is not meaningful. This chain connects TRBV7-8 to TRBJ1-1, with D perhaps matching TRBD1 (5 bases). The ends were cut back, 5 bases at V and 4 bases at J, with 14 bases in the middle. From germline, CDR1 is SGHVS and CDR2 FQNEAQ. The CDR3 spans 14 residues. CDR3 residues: CASSPIGGGTEAFF. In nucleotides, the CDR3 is TGTGCCAGCAGCCCCATAGGCGGGGGCACTGAAGCTTTCTTT.

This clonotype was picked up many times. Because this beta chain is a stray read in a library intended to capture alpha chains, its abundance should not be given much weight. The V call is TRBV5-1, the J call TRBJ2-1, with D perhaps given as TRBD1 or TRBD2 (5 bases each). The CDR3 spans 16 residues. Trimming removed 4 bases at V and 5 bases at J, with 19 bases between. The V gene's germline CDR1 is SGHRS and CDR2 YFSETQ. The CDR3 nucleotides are TGCGCCAGCAGCACCACCGCCGGGACCACCCACAATGAGCAGTTCTTC. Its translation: CASSTTAGTTHNEQFF. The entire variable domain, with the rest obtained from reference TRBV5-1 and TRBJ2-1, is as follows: KAGVTQTPRYLIKTRGQQVTLSCSPISGHRSVSWYQQTPGQGLQFLFEYFSETQRNKGNFPGRFSGRQFSNSRSEMNVSTLELGDSALYLCASSTTAGTTHNEQFFGPGTRLTVL.

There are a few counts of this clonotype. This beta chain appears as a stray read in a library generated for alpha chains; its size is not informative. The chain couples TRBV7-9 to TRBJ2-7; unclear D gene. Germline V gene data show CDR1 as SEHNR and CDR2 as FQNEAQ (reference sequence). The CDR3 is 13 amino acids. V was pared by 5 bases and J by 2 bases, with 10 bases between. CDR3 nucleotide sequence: TGTGCCAGCAGCCCACCATCGGCCTACGAGCAGTACTTC. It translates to CASSPPSAYEQYF. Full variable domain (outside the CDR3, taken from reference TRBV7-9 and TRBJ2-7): DTGVSQNPRHKITKRGQNVTFRCDPISEHNRLYWYRQTLGQGPEFLTYFQNEAQLEKSRLLSDRFSAERPKGSFSTLEIQRTEQGDSAMYLCASSPPSAYEQYFGPGTRLTVT.

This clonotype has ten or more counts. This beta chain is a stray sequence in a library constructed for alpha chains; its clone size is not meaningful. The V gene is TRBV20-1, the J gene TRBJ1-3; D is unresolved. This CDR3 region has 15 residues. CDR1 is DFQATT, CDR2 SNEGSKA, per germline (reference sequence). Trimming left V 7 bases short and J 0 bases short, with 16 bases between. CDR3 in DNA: TGCAGTGTAAGCAACCCGGCCATCTCTGGAAACACCATATATTTT. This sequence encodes CSVSNPAISGNTIYF.

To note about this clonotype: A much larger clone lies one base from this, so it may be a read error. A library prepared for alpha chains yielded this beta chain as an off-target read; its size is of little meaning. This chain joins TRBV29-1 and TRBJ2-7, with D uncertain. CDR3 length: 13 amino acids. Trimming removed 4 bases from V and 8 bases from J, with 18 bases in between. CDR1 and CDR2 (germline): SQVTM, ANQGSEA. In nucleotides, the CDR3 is TGCAGCGTTGTCCCACGGATTGGGCTCAAGCAGTACTTC. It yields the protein CSVVPRIGLKQYF.

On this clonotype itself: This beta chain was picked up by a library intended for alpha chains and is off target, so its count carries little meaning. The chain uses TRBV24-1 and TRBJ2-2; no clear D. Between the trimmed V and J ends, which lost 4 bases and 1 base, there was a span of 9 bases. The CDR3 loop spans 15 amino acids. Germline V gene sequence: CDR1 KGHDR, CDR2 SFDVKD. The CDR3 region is CATSDPGRNTGELFF. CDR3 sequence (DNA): TGTGCCACCAGTGACCCCGGACGGAACACCGGGGAGCTGTTTTTT.

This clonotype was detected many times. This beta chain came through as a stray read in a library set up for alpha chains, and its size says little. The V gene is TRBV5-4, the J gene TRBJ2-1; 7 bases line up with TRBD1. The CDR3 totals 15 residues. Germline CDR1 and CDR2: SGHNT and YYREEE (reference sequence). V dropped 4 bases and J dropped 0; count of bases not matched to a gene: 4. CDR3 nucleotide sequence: TGTGCCAGCAGCCTGGACAGGTCCTCCTACAATGAGCAGTTCTTC. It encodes CASSLDRSSYNEQFF.

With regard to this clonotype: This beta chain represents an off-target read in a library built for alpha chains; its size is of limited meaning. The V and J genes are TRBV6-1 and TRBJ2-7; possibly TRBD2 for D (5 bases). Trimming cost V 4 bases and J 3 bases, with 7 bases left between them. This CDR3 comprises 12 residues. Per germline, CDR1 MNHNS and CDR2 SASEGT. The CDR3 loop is CASSAEGYEQYF. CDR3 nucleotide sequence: TGTGCCAGCAGTGCCGAGGGCTACGAGCAGTACTTC.

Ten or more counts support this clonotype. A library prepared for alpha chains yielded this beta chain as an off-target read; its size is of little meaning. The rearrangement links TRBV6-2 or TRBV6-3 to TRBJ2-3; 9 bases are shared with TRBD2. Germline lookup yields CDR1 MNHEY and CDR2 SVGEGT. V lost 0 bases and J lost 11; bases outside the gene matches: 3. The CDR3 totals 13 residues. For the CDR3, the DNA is TGTGCCAGCAGTTACTCTGGACTAGCGAGGCAGTATTTT. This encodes CASSYSGLARQYF.

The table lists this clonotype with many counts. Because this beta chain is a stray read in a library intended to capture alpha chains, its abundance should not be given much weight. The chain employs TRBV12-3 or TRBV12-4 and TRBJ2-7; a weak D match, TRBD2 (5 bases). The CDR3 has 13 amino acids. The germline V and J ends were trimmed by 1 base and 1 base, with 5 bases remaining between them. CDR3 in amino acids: CASSLGGSYEQYF. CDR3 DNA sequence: TGTGCCAGCAGTTTAGGAGGGTCCTACGAGCAGTACTTC.

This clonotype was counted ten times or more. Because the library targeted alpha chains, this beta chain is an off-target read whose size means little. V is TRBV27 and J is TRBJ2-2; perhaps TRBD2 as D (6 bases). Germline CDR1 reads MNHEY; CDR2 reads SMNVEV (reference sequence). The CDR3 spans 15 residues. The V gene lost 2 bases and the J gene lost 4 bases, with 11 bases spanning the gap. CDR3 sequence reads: CASSLLAGITGELFF. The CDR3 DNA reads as TGTGCCAGCAGTTTACTTGCGGGAATCACCGGGGAGCTGTTTTTT.

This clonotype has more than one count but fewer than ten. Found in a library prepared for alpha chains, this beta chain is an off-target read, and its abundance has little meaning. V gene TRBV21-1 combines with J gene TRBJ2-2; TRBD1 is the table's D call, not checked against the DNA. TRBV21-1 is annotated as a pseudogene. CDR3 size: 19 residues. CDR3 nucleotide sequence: TGTGCCAGCAGCAAAACTCCACGGAACCGGGACAAACTCACCGGGGAGCTGTTTTTT. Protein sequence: CASSKTPRNRDKLTGELFF.

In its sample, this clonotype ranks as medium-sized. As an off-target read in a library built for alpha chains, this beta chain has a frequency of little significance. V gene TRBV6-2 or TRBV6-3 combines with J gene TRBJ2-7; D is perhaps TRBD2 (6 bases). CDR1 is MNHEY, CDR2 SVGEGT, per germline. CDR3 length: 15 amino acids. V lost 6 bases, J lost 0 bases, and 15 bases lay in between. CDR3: CASRTGTSSSYEQYF. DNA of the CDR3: TGTGCCAGCAGAACCGGGACTTCAAGCTCCTACGAGCAGTACTTC.

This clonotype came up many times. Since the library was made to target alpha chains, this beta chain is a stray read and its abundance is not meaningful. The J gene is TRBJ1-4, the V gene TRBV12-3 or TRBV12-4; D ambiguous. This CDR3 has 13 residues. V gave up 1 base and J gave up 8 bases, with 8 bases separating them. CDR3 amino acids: CASSLVPGEKLFF. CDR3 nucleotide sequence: TGTGCCAGCAGTTTAGTACCCGGGGAAAAACTGTTTTTT.

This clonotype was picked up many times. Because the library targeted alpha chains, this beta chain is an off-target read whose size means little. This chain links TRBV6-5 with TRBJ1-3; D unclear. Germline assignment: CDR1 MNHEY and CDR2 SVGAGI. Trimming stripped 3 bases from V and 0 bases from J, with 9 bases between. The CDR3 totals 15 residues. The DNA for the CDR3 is TGTGCCAGCAGTTATTCCAGAGCCTCTGGAAACACCATATATTTT. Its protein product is CASSYSRASGNTIYF.

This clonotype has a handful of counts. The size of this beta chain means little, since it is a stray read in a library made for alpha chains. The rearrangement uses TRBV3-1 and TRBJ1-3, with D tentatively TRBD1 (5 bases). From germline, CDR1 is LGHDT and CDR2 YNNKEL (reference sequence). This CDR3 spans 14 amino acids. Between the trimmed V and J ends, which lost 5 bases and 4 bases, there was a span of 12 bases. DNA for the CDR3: TGTGCCAGCAGCTTTTCAGGGAGAGGAAACACCATATATTTT. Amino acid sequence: CASSFSGRGNTIYF.

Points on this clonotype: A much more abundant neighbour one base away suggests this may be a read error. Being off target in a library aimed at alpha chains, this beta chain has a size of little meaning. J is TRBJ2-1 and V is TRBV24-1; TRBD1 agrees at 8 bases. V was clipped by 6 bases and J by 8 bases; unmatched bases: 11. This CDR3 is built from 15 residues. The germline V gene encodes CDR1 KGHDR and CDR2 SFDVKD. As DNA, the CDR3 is TGTGCCACCAGTAACCAAGTCGGGACAGGCTATGAGCAGTTCTTC. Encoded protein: CATSNQVGTGYEQFF.

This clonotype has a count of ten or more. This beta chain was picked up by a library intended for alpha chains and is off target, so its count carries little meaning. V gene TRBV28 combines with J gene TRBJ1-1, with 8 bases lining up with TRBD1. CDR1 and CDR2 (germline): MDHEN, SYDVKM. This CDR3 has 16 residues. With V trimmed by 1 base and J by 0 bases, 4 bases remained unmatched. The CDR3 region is CASSLYQGAMNTEAFF. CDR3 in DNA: TGTGCCAGCAGTTTATACCAGGGGGCGATGAACACTGAAGCTTTCTTT.

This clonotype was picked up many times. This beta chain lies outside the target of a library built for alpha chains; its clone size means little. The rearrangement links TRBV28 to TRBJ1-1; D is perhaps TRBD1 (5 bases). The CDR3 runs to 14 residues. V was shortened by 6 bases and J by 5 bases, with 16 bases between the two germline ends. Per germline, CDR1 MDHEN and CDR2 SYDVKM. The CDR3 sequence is CASRPGGARTEAFF. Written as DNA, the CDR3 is TGTGCCAGCAGACCTGGGGGTGCTAGGACTGAAGCTTTCTTT.

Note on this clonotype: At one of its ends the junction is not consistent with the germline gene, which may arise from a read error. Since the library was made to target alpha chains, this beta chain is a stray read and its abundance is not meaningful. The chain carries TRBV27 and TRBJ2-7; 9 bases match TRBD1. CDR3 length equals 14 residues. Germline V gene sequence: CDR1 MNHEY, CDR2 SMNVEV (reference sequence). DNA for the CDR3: TGTGCCAGCAGTCTACAGGGGGCCTACTACGAGCAGCACTTC. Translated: CASSLQGAYYEQHF.

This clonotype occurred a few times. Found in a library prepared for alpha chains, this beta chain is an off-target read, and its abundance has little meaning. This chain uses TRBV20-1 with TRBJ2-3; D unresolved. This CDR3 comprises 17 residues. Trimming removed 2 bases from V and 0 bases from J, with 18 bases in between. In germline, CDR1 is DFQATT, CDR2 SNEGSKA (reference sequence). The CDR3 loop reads CSARIIGRISSTDTQYF. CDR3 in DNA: TGCAGTGCTAGAATAATCGGACGGATCTCTAGCACAGATACGCAGTATTTT.

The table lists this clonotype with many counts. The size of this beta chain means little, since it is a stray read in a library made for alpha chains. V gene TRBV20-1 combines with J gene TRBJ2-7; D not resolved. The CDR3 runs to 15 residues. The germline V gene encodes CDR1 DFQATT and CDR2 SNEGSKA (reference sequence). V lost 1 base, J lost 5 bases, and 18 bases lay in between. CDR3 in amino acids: CSARVFPQRANEQYF. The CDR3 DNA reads TGCAGTGCTAGAGTCTTCCCCCAACGTGCTAACGAGCAGTACTTC.

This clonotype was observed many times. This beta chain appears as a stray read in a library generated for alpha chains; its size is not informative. The CDR3 coding sequence is TGTGCCAGCAGCCAAGATCCGACTAGCGGGGGGGCGGGCGAGCAGTTCTTC. It specifies CASSQDPTSGGAGEQFF. V gene TRBV4-2 combines with J gene TRBJ2-1; 14 nucleotides line up with TRBD2. CDR3 length: 17 amino acids. Germline V gene lookup returns CDR1 LGHNA and CDR2 YNFKEQ. Trimming took 0 bases from V and 10 from J; bases not matched to a gene: 8.

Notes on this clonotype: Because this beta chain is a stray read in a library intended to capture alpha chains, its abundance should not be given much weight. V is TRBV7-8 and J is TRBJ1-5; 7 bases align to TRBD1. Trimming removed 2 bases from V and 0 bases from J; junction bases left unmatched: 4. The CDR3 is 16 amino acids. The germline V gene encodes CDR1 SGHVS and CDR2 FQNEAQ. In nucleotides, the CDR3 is TGTGCCAGCAGCTTATCCGGGACAGTTAGCAATCAGCCCCAGCATTTT. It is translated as CASSLSGTVSNQPQHF. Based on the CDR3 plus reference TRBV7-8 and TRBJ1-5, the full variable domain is GAGVSQSPRYKVAKRGQDVALRCDPISGHVSLFWYQQALGQGPEFLTYFQNEAQLDKSGLPSDRFFAERPEGSVSTLKIQRTQQEDSAVYLCASSLSGTVSNQPQHFGDGTRLSIL.

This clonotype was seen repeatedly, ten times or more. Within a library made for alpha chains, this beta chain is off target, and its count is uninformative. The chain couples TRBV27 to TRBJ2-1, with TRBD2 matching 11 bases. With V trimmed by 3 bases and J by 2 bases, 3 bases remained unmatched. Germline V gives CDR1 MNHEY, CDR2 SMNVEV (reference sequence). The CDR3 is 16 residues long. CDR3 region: CASSFLAGGTYNEQFF. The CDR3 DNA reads TGTGCCAGCAGTTTCCTAGCGGGGGGTACCTACAATGAGCAGTTCTTC.

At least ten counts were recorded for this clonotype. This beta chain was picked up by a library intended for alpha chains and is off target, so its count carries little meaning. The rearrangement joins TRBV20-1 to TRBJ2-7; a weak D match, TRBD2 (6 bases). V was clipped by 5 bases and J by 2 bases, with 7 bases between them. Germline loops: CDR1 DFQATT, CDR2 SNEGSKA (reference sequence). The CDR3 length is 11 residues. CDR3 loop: CSAGTAYEQYF. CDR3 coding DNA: TGCAGTGCTGGGACTGCCTACGAGCAGTACTTC.

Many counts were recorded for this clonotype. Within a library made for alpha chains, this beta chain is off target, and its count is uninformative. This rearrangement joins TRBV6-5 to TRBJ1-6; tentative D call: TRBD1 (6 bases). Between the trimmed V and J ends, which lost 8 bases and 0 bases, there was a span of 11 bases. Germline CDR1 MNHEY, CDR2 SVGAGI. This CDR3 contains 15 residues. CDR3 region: CASRQDHSYNSPLHF. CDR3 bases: TGTGCCAGCCGACAGGACCACTCCTATAATTCACCCCTCCACTTT.

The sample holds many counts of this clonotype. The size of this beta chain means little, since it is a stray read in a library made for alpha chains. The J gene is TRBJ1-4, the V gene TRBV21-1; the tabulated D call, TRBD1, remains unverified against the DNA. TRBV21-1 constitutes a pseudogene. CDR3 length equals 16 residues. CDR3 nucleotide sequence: TGTGCCAGCAGCAAAAAAAAAAGGACAGAACAAGAAAAACTGTTTTTT. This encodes CASSKKKRTEQEKLFF.